This T cell receptor beta chain stems from a study of cytomegalovirus exposure and HLA in healthy donors. Study findings and constraints: Associated with cytomegalovirus, according to the listing, were around 160 TCR beta chains.

V lost 6 bases to trimming and J lost 3 bases; unmatched junction nucleotides: 2. This CDR3 is 14 amino acids long. From germline, CDR1 is SGHRS and CDR2 YFSETQ. Note on this clone: Its antigen remains unidentified.

Clones were read by immunoSEQ multiplex PCR, and TCRdb kept only the in-frame ones, dropping some. The repertoire holds about 140,000 clones, roughly 81% seen once, with more than 1.4% in the top ten. The specimen was PBMCs. The receptor comes from a woman aged 25 to 39 in good health and CMV-seronegative. This chain uses TRBV5-1 with TRBJ2-1, with TRBD2 matching over 11 bases. The CDR3 loop reads CASKLAGDYNEQFF. The CDR3 region has the DNA TGCGCCAGCAAACTAGCGGGGGACTACAATGAGCAGTTCTTC.